Below, one T cell receptor (beta chain) is given with its context. The sample is drawn from a study of blood T cell repertoires in COVID-19. Study in general: The analysed material was cDNA or gDNA that came from T cells, B-cell-depleted T cells, or PBMCs.

Clones were read by immunoSEQ multiplex PCR, and TCRdb kept only the in-frame ones, dropping some. Of 40,000 to 60,000 clones in the sample, 70% to 90% were seen once. V was shortened by 0 bases and J by 6 bases, with 12 bases between the two germline ends. The germline V gene has CDR1 LGHDT and CDR2 YNNKEL (reference sequence). The CDR3 runs 15 residues. The sequenced sample was peripheral blood. The genes are TRBV3-1 (or the pseudogene TRBV3-2) and TRBJ1-3; tentatively, D is TRBD1 (6 bases). This sequence originates from an elderly woman with COVID-19, enrolled during active disease. CDR3 sequence (DNA): TGTGCCAGCAGCCAAGAATCGACAGGACAAAACACCATATATTTT. Amino acid sequence: CASSQESTGQNTIYF.